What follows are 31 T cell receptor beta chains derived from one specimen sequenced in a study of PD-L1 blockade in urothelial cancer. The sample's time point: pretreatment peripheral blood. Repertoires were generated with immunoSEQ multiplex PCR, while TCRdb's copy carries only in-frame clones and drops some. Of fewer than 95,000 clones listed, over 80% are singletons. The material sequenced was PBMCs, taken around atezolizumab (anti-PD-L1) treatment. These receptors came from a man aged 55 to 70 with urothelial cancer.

The CDR3: CASREEGRNEQFF. The CDR3 coding sequence is TGTGCCAGTAGAGAGGAGGGTAGGAATGAGCAGTTCTTC. The gene calls are TRBV19 and TRBJ2-1, with a weak D call TRBD2 (6 bases). CDR3 size: 13 residues. The germline gives CDR1 LNHDA, CDR2 SQIVND (reference sequence). Between the trimmed V and J ends, which lost 6 bases and 7 bases, there was a span of 13 bases. The complete variable domain, with remaining parts taken from reference TRBV19 and TRBJ2-1, reads DGGITQSPKYLFRKEGQNVTLSCEQNLNHDAMYWYRQDPGQGLRLIYYSQIVNDFQKGDIAEGYSVSREKKESFPLTVTSAQKNPTAFYLCASREEGRNEQFFGPGTRLTVL.

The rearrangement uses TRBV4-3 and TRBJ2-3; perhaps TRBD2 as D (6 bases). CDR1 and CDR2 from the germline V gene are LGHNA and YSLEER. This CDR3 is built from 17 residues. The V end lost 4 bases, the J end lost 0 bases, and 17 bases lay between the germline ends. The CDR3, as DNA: TGCGCCAGCAGCCCGTCTTCCCTAGCGCGTAGCACAGATACGCAGTATTTT. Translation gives CASSPSSLARSTDTQYF.

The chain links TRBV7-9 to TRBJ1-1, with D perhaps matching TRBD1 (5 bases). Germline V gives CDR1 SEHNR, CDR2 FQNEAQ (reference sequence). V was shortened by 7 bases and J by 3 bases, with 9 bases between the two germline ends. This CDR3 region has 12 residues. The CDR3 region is CASTSGDTEAFF. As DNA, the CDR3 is TGTGCCAGCACCTCGGGGGACACTGAAGCTTTCTTT.

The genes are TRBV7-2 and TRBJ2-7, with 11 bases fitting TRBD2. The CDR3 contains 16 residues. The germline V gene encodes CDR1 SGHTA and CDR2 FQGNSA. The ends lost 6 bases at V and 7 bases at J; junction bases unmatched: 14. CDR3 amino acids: CASSLPSSGRAGEQYF. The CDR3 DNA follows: TGTGCCAGCAGTCTCCCGAGTAGCGGGAGGGCTGGGGAGCAGTACTTC.

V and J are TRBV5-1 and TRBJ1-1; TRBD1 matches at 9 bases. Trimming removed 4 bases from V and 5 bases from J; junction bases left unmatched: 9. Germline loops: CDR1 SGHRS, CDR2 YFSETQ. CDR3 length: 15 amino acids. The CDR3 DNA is TGCGCCAGCAGCATGCAGACAGGGGGGTTGACTGAAGCTTTCTTT. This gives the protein CASSMQTGGLTEAFF. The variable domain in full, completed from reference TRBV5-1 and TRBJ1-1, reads KAGVTQTPRYLIKTRGQQVTLSCSPISGHRSVSWYQQTPGQGLQFLFEYFSETQRNKGNFPGRFSGRQFSNSRSEMNVSTLELGDSALYLCASSMQTGGLTEAFFGQGTRLTVV.

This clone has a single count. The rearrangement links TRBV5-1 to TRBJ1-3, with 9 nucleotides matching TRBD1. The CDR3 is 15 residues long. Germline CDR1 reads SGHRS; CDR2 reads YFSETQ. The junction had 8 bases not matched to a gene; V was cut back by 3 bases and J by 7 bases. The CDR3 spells CASSSRTGEANTIYF. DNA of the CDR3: TGCGCCAGCAGCTCCAGGACAGGGGAAGCGAACACCATATATTTT.

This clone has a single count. CDR3 in amino acids: CASSAGTSGVADTQYF. As DNA, the CDR3 is TGTGCCAGCTCAGCCGGGACTAGCGGAGTCGCAGATACGCAGTATTTT. This chain links TRBV18 with TRBJ2-3; 11 bases are shared with TRBD2. From germline, CDR1 is KGHSH and CDR2 LQKENI. CDR3 size: 16 residues. V lost 5 bases to trimming and J lost 4 bases; unmatched junction nucleotides: 8.

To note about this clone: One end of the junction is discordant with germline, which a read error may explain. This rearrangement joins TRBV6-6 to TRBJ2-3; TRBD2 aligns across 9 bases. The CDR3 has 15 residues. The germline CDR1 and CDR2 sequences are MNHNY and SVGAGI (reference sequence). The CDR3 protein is CASRRRGTSTDTQYF. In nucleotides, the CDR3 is TGTGCCAGCAGGCGTAGAGGGACTAGCACGGATACGCAGTATTTT.

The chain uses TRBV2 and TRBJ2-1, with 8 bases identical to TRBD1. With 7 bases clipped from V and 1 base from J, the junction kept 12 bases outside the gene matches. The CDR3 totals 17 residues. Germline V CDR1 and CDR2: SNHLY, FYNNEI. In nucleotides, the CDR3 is TGTGCCAGCAAGTCTTCCCAGGGGGCGCGATCCTACAATGAGCAGTTCTTC. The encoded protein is CASKSSQGARSYNEQFF.

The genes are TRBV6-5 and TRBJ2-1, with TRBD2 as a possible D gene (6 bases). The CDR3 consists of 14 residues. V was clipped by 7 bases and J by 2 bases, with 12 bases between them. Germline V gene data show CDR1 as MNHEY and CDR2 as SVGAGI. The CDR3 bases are TGTGCCAGCACCGGGAGAGGGACCTACAATGAGCAGTTCTTC. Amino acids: CASTGRGTYNEQFF.

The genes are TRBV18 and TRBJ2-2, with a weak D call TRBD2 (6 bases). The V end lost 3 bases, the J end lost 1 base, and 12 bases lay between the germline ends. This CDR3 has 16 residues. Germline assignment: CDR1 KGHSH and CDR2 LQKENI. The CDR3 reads CASSPRPGVNTGELFF. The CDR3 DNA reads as TGTGCCAGCTCACCTAGACCGGGAGTGAACACCGGGGAGCTGTTTTTT.

The CDR3 is CATSLWGGSSADTQYF. The CDR3 DNA follows: TGTGCCACCTCTCTTTGGGGCGGGAGTTCCGCAGATACGCAGTATTTT. The J gene is TRBJ2-3, the V gene TRBV19; 7 bases fit TRBD2. This CDR3 is 16 amino acids long. The ends lost 10 bases at V and 4 bases at J; junction bases unmatched: 17. CDR1 and CDR2 (germline): LNHDA, SQIVND (reference sequence).

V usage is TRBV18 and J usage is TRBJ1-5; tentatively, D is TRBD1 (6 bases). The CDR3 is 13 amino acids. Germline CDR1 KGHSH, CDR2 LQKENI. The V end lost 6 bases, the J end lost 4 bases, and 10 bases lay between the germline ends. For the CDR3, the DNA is TGTGCCAGCTCCCCAGGGGAGAATCAGCCCCAGCATTTT. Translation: CASSPGENQPQHF.

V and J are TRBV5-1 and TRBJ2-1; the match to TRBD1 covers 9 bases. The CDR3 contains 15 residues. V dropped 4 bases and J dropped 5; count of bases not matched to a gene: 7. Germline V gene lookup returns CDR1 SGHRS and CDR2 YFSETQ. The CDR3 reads CASSPQGALDNEQFF. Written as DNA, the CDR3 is TGCGCCAGCAGCCCACAGGGGGCTCTCGACAATGAGCAGTTCTTC.

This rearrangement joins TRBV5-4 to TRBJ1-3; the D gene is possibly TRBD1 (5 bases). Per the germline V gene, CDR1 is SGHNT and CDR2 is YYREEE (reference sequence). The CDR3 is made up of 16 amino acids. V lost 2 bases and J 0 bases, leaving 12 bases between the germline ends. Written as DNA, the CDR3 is TGTGCCAGCAGCTTAAAGGGGAGGGTCTCTGGAAACACCATATATTTT. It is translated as CASSLKGRVSGNTIYF.

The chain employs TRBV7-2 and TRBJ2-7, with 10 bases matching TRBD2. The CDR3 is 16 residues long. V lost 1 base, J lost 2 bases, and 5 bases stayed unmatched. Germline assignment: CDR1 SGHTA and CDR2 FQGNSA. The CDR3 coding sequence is TGTGCCAGCAGCTTAGGCCCTAGCGGGAGCGCCTACGAGCAGTACTTC. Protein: CASSLGPSGSAYEQYF.

CDR3 in amino acids: CASSFGGNPLTDTQYF. In DNA form, the CDR3 reads TGCGCCAGCAGCTTCGGGGGAAACCCACTAACAGATACGCAGTATTTT. The J gene is TRBJ2-3, the V gene TRBV5-1; TRBD2 might be the D (6 bases). There are 16 residues in the CDR3. V gave up 2 bases and J gave up 3 bases, with 16 bases separating them. Germline CDR1 is SGHRS and CDR2 is YFSETQ.

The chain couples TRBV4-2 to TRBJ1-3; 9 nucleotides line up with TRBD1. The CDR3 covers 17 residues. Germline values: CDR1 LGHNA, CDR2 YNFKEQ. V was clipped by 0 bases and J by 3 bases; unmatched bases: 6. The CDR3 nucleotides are TGTGCCAGCAGCCAAGAACATGGACAGGGGAGTGGAAACACCATATATTTT. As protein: CASSQEHGQGSGNTIYF.

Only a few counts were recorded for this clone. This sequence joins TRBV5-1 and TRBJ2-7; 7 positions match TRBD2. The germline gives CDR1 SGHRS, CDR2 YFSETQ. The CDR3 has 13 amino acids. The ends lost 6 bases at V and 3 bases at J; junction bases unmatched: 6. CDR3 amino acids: CASTRDYNYEQYF. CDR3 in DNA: TGCGCCAGCACAAGGGACTACAACTACGAGCAGTACTTC.

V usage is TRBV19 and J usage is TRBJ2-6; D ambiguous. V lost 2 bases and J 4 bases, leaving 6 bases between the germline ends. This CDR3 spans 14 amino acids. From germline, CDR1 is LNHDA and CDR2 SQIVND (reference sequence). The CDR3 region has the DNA TGTGCCAGTAGTATAACTTGGGGGGCCAACGTCCTGACTTTC. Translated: CASSITWGANVLTF.

In DNA, the CDR3 is TGTGGGGCTAGCGGGGAGGGGAATGAGCAGTTCTTC. It is translated as CGASGEGNEQFF. This rearrangement joins TRBV6-6 to TRBJ2-1, with TRBD2 matching over 9 bases. The germline CDR1 and CDR2 sequences are MNHNY and SVGAGI (reference sequence). The CDR3 is 12 residues long.

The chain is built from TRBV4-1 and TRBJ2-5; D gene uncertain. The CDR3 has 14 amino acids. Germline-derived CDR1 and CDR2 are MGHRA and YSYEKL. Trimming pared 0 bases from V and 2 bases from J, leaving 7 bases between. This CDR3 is CASSQDSLQETQYF. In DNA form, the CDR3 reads TGCGCCAGCAGCCAAGATTCCCTTCAAGAGACCCAGTACTTC.

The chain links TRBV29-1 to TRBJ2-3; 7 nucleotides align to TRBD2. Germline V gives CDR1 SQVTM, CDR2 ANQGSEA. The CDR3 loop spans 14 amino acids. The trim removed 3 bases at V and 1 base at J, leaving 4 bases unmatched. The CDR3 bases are TGCAGCGTTGACACAGCGGGACGCACAGATACGCAGTATTTT. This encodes CSVDTAGRTDTQYF.

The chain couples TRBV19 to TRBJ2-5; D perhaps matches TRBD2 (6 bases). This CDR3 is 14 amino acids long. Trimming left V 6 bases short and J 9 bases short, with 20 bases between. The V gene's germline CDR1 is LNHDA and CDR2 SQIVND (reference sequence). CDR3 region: CASSIDSQPGAQYF. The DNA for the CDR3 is TGTGCCAGTAGCATTGACAGCCAACCGGGGGCCCAGTACTTC.

CDR3 loop: CASSDQGITEAFF. DNA for the CDR3: TGTGCCAGCAGCGATCAGGGCATCACTGAAGCTTTCTTT. This sequence joins TRBV6-1 and TRBJ1-1; D is possibly TRBD1 (5 bases). CDR3 length: 13 amino acids. The germline V gene encodes CDR1 MNHNS and CDR2 SASEGT. The germline V and J ends were trimmed by 6 bases and 4 bases, with 12 bases remaining between them.

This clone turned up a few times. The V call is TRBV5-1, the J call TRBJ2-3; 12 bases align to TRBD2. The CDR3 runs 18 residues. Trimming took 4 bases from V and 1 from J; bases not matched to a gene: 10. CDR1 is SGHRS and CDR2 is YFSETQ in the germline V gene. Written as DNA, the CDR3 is TGCGCCAGCAGCCCGGGGCCGGGACTAGCGGGCCGCACAGATACGCAGTATTTT. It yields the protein CASSPGPGLAGRTDTQYF. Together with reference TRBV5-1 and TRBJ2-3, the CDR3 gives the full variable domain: KAGVTQTPRYLIKTRGQQVTLSCSPISGHRSVSWYQQTPGQGLQFLFEYFSETQRNKGNFPGRFSGRQFSNSRSEMNVSTLELGDSALYLCASSPGPGLAGRTDTQYFGPGTRLTVL.

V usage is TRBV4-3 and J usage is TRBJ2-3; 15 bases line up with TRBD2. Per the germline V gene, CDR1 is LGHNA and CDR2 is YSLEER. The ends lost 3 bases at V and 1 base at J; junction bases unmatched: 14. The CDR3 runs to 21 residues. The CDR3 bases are TGCGCCAGCAGCCAGCTGGGAAGGACTAGCGGGAGGGCCGGGGGCACAGATACGCAGTATTTT. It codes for CASSQLGRTSGRAGGTDTQYF.

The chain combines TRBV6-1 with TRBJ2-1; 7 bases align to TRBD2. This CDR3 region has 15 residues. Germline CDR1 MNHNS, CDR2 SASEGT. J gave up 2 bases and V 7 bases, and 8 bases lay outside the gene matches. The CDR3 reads CASTWGRGPYNEQFF. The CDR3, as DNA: TGTGCCAGCACCTGGGGGAGGGGCCCCTACAATGAGCAGTTCTTC.

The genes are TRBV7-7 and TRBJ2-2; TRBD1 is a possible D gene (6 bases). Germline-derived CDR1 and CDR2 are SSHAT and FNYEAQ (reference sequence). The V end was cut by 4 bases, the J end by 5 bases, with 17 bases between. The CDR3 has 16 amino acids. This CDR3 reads CASSSGTSGQTGELFF. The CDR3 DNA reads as TGTGCCAGCAGCTCCGGGACATCCGGGCAAACCGGGGAGCTGTTTTTT.

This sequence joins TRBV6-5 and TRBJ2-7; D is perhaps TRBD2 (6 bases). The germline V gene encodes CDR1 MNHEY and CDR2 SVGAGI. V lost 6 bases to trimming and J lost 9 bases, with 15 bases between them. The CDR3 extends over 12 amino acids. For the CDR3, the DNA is TGTGCCAGCAGGATTGGGACTGGGGGGCAGTACTTC. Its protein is CASRIGTGGQYF.

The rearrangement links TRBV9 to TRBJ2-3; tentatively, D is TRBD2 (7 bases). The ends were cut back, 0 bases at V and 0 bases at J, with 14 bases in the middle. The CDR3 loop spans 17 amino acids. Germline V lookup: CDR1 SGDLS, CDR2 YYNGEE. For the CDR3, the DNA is TGTGCCAGCAGCGTAGTCGGGGGGCGTGGGAGCACAGATACGCAGTATTTT. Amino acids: CASSVVGGRGSTDTQYF.